Sequencing of this T cell receptor (beta chain) was carried out in a study of cytomegalovirus exposure and HLA in healthy donors. The CDR3 contains 15 residues. The V and J ends lost 6 bases and 11 bases, in that order; junction bases with no gene match: 13. Germline lookup yields CDR1 SNHLY and CDR2 FYNNEI. Researchers ran the PCR with 60 Vbeta and 13 Jbeta primers. Profiling relied on immunoSEQ multiplex PCR, and the TCRdb table lists in-frame clones only, not all of them. The sample has about 52,000 clones. Sequencing was carried out using PBMCs. The TCR originated in a woman aged 55-70 years in good health and CMV-seropositive. This chain connects TRBV2 to TRBJ2-3; TRBD1 matches at 11 bases. The CDR3 nucleotides read TGTGCCAGCAGCCGGGAACGGACAGGGGGCGAGATGCAGTATTTT. This sequence encodes CASSRERTGGEMQYF.